The clone carrying this T cell receptor beta chain was picked up one time. These data come from a study of control samples from healthy donors and cancer patients. V was clipped by 4 bases and J by 6 bases, with 8 bases between them. This CDR3 spans 12 amino acids. The germline V gene has CDR1 SGHAT and CDR2 FQNNGV. Clones were read by immunoSEQ multiplex PCR, and TCRdb kept only the in-frame ones, dropping some. In the table there are 100,000 to 150,000 clones, roughly 84% of which are singletons. This chain joins TRBV11-2 and TRBJ2-3; weak D call: TRBD2 (6 bases). This TCR was recovered from a man aged 40-55 years in good health. The sample comprised blood. CDR3: CASSSAGDTQYF. The CDR3 nucleotides are TGTGCCAGCAGCTCGGCGGGGGATACGCAGTATTTT.